Listed here are 25 T cell receptor beta chains from one sample, sequenced in a study of T cells in women clearing cervical HPV infection. Sequenced by immunoSEQ multiplex PCR; TCRdb stores in-frame clones only, minus some. Seen in this sample are 35,000 to 50,000 clones; the ten most common clones hold 6% to 9%. The sample was blood buffy coat. Source of these receptors: a woman between 18 and 70 years old with a cervical HPV16 infection that either progressed to CIN3+ or cleared (not recorded which).

Of note for this clone: The CDR3 goes on 3 residues after the read ends, and that part is filled in from the germline J gene. This chain connects TRBV4-1 to TRBJ2-7, with D hard to call. V shed 0 bases and J shed 3 bases, with 6 bases lying between them. The CDR3 is made up of 13 amino acids. Germline loops: CDR1 MGHRA, CDR2 YSYEKL. Here the CDR3 reads CASSQDAGYEQYF. The DNA read from the CDR3 is TGCGCCAGCAGCCAAGATGCAGGCTACGAG.

Details on this clone: The read ends 3 residues before the CDR3 terminus; that terminus is restored from the germline J gene. The chain combines TRBV20-1 with TRBJ2-7; TRBD2 agrees at 14 bases. Looked up from germline, CDR1 is DFQATT and CDR2 is SNEGSKA (reference sequence). The J segment lost 4 bases and the V segment lost 0 bases, leaving 5 bases of the junction unmatched. The CDR3 covers 16 residues. The DNA read from the CDR3 is TGCAGTGCTAGAGATCCTGGACTAGCGGGAGGTTACGAG. It translates to CSARDPGLAGGYE. The whole CDR3 sequence reads CSARDPGLAGGYEQYF.

On this clone: From the germline J gene comes the end of the CDR3, since the read stops 3 residues before it. This chain joins TRBV2 and TRBJ1-3; maybe TRBD1 (6 bases). This CDR3 is built from 14 residues. Trimming cost V 7 bases and J 4 bases, with 14 bases left between them. CDR1 SNHLY and CDR2 FYNNEI come from the germline V gene. CDR3 bases read: TGTGCCAGCACTAGGTGGCAGGGGGGAAACACC. Translated: CASTRWQGGNT. In full, the CDR3 reads CASTRWQGGNTIYF. Filled out from reference TRBV2 and TRBJ1-3, the complete variable domain reads EPEVTQTPSHQVTQMGQEVILRCVPISNHLYFYWYRQILGQKVEFLVSFYNNEISEKSEIFDDQFSVERPDGSNFTLKIRSTKLEDSAMYFCASTRWQGGNTIYFGEGSWLTVV.

Points on this clone: The read terminates 3 residues before the CDR3 end, so the remaining end is supplied by the germline J gene. The genes are TRBV11-2 and TRBJ2-5; the match to TRBD2 covers 11 bases. Germline loops: CDR1 SGHAT, CDR2 FQNNGV. The CDR3 covers 13 residues. The junction had 1 base not matched to a gene; V was cut back by 6 bases and J by 4 bases. The chain's CDR3 is CASRTSGVETQYF. The DNA read from the CDR3 is TGTGCCAGCAGGACTAGCGGGGTAGAGACC.

For this clone: The DNA ends 3 residues before the CDR3 does, and the rest of the CDR3 is filled in from the germline J gene. This rearrangement joins TRBV19 to TRBJ2-3; possible D gene TRBD2, 5 bases. V gave up 10 bases and J gave up 2 bases, with 10 bases separating them. This CDR3 has 12 residues. Germline CDR1 is LNHDA and CDR2 is SQIVND (reference sequence). The part of the CDR3 DNA that was read is TGTGCCATCGGACTGCCCACAGATACG. Its translation: CAIGLPTDT. The CDR3 in its entirety is CAIGLPTDTQYF.

Note on this clone: Read data end 3 residues before the CDR3 end; the end is taken from the germline J gene. This chain uses TRBV5-1 with TRBJ1-1; no definite D call. The length of the CDR3 is 15 residues. Germline V gives CDR1 SGHRS, CDR2 YFSETQ. Trimming cost V 4 bases and J 0 bases, with 13 bases left between them. Partial CDR3 DNA: TGCGCCAGCAGCCCAATCCGGGGAGTGAACACTGAA. It is translated as CASSPIRGVNTE. The CDR3, in full, reads CASSPIRGVNTEAFF.

Concerning this clone: The read stops 3 residues short of the end of the CDR3; the missing end is completed from the germline J gene. The V and J genes are TRBV7-8 and TRBJ2-5, with 12 bases lining up with TRBD1. This CDR3 has 17 amino acids. J gave up 4 bases and V 5 bases, and 11 bases lay outside the gene matches. CDR1 and CDR2 from the germline V gene are SGHVS and FQNEAQ. CDR3 bases read: TGTGCCAGCAGCCCAATTTCCGGGACAGGGGGCAGAGAGACC. This gives the protein CASSPISGTGGRET. In full, the CDR3 reads CASSPISGTGGRETQYF.

Turning to this clone: The read stops 3 residues short of the end of the CDR3; the missing end is completed from the germline J gene. The chain has TRBV18 and TRBJ1-4; D remains ambiguous. The length of the CDR3 is 16 residues. Trimming left V 3 bases short and J 7 bases short, with 18 bases between. The germline gives CDR1 KGHSH, CDR2 LQKENI. The CDR3 bases that were read are TGTGCCAGCTCACCTTCCACAGAGGTCAACGGTGAAAAA. Translating it yields CASSPSTEVNGEK. The whole CDR3 is CASSPSTEVNGEKLFF.

Remarks on this clone: Read coverage stops 3 residues before the CDR3 terminus; the germline J gene supplies the remainder. V and J are TRBV6-1 and TRBJ1-1; D might be TRBD1 (5 bases). The V end was cut by 2 bases, the J end by 4 bases, with 11 bases between. Germline CDR1 MNHNS, CDR2 SASEGT. This CDR3 comprises 14 residues. The DNA read from the CDR3 is TGTGCCAGCAGTGAAACTGGGGGGAGCACTGAA. Translated: CASSETGGSTE. The CDR3 in its entirety is CASSETGGSTEAFF.

The sequenced part of the CDR3 DNA is TGTGCCAGCAGTTTAGAGATTGGCAGCACAGATACG. Encoded protein: CASSLEIGSTDT. The full CDR3 protein reads CASSLEIGSTDTQYF. The rearrangement links TRBV12-3 or TRBV12-4 to TRBJ2-3; D uncertain. The read terminates 3 residues ahead of where the CDR3 ends, so the germline J gene completes it. The ends were cut back, 1 base at V and 0 bases at J, with 8 bases in the middle. The CDR3 contains 15 residues.

Of note for this clone: The DNA ends 3 residues before the CDR3 does, and the rest of the CDR3 is filled in from the germline J gene. This chain joins TRBV2 and TRBJ2-2; no clear D. The CDR3 has 12 amino acids. CDR1 is SNHLY, CDR2 FYNNEI, per germline. V gave up 5 bases and J gave up 3 bases, with 4 bases separating them. This CDR3 reads CASSLYTGELFF. The sequenced CDR3 bases are TGTGCCAGCAGTCTGTACACCGGGGAG.

Of note for this clone: The observed sequence ends 3 residues before the CDR3 terminus, with the missing tail filled in from the germline J gene. J is TRBJ2-3 and V is TRBV14; TRBD2 might be the D (5 bases). The CDR3 length is 14 residues. Per germline, CDR1 SGHDN and CDR2 FVKESK. V was trimmed by 4 bases and J by 5 bases, leaving 13 bases between them. The chain's CDR3 is CASSPSSGIDTQYF. The sequenced CDR3 bases are TGTGCCAGCAGCCCTTCCTCGGGGATAGATACG.

As for this clone: The missing CDR3 end, 3 residues past where the read stops, is filled in from the germline J gene. V usage is TRBV5-1 and J usage is TRBJ2-2, with 10 bases lining up with TRBD1. The CDR3 spans 15 residues. Trimming removed 0 bases from V and 5 bases from J; junction bases left unmatched: 1. Germline CDR1 and CDR2: SGHRS and YFSETQ. Incomplete CDR3 DNA: TGCGCCAGCAGCTTGGGGACAGGGGGGACCGGGGAG. Amino acid sequence: CASSLGTGGTGE. The full-length CDR3 reads as CASSLGTGGTGELFF.

As for this clone: The read terminates 3 residues ahead of where the CDR3 ends, so the germline J gene completes it. The chain uses TRBV19 and TRBJ1-5, with D uncertain. Germline loops: CDR1 LNHDA, CDR2 SQIVND (reference sequence). This CDR3 contains 15 residues. V was shortened by 1 base and J by 0 bases, with 7 bases between the two germline ends. The DNA read from the CDR3 is TGTGCCAGTAGTATAGTAAGGCTTAGCAATCAGCCC. This sequence encodes CASSIVRLSNQP. The whole CDR3 sequence reads CASSIVRLSNQPQHF.

Concerning this clone itself: The CDR3 end falls 3 residues outside the read, so it is completed with the germline J gene. The V and J genes are TRBV20-1 and TRBJ2-1; 9 positions agree with TRBD2. Germline CDR1 DFQATT, CDR2 SNEGSKA (reference sequence). CDR3 length: 13 amino acids. The V gene end was trimmed by 5 bases and the J gene end by 5 bases; junction bases not matched to a gene: 4. The CDR3 is CSARLAGNNEQFF. CDR3 DNA (partial): TGCAGTGCTCGTCTAGCGGGAAACAATGAG.

As regards this clone: From the germline J gene comes the end of the CDR3, since the read stops 3 residues before it. The chain carries TRBV28 and TRBJ2-1; 9 positions match TRBD2. The CDR3 has 13 amino acids. The ends lost 10 bases at V and 8 bases at J; junction bases unmatched: 9. Germline values: CDR1 MDHEN, CDR2 SYDVKM. This CDR3 is CATGSGGRYEQFF. The covered CDR3 bases are TGTGCCACTGGTAGCGGGGGTCGATATGAG.

Concerning this clone itself: The read comes to an end 3 residues before the CDR3 does, leaving the germline J gene to fill in the end. The rearrangement uses TRBV5-1 and TRBJ1-1, with 8 bases lining up with TRBD1. Germline-derived CDR1 and CDR2 are SGHRS and YFSETQ. With V trimmed by 3 bases and J by 3 bases, 4 bases remained unmatched. The CDR3 has 14 residues. CDR3 DNA, as far as it was read: TGCGCCAGCAGCTCGGACAGGGCTGACACTGAA. It yields the protein CASSSDRADTE. The whole CDR3 sequence is CASSSDRADTEAFF.

To note about this clone: Coverage ceases 3 residues before the CDR3 finishes, and the germline J gene fills in the end. The chain combines TRBV5-1 with TRBJ1-1, with TRBD1 matching over 7 bases. The CDR3 is made up of 13 amino acids. The germline CDR1 and CDR2 sequences are SGHRS and YFSETQ. V was pared by 7 bases and J by 2 bases, with 5 bases of the junction left unmatched. The sequenced part of the CDR3 DNA is TGCGCCAGCGGGTCAGGGGGAAACACTGAA. Protein product: CASGSGGNTE. The CDR3 reads in full as CASGSGGNTEAFF.

About this clone: The sequenced fragment ends 3 residues before the CDR3 boundary, so the rest is inferred from the germline J gene. This chain uses TRBV6-4 with TRBJ2-1; 7 bases fit TRBD1. Trimming removed 2 bases from V and 3 bases from J; junction bases left unmatched: 4. The length of the CDR3 is 15 residues. CDR1 and CDR2 from the germline V gene are MRHNA and SNTAGT. The sequenced CDR3 bases are TGTGCCAGCAGTGACGGCACAGGGGACTACAATGAG. It encodes CASSDGTGDYNE. The CDR3 as a whole reads CASSDGTGDYNEQFF.

Concerning this clone itself: The read finishes 3 residues shy of the CDR3 end, and the germline J gene is used to complete it. The genes are TRBV5-1 and TRBJ2-5; tentative D call: TRBD1 (5 bases). Trimming cost V 0 bases and J 0 bases, with 9 bases left between them. Germline V gene sequence: CDR1 SGHRS, CDR2 YFSETQ. The CDR3 spans 15 residues. The CDR3 spells CASSLAAGHQETQYF. CDR3 bases read: TGCGCCAGCAGCTTGGCGGCAGGGCACCAAGAGACC.

In regard to this clone: The read gets to within 3 residues of the CDR3 end, and the germline J gene fills in the rest. V usage is TRBV20-1 and J usage is TRBJ2-1; D gene uncertain. V was clipped by 1 base and J by 0 bases, with 13 bases between them. CDR1 and CDR2 (germline): DFQATT, SNEGSKA (reference sequence). The CDR3 extends over 16 amino acids. The CDR3 is CSARGFPGSSYNEQFF. CDR3 bases read: TGCAGTGCTAGAGGGTTCCCTGGTAGCTCCTACAATGAG.

Turning to this clone: The read terminates 3 residues before the CDR3 end, so the remaining end is supplied by the germline J gene. The V gene is TRBV7-3, the J gene TRBJ2-3, with TRBD1 as a possible D gene (6 bases). The germline V gene encodes CDR1 SGHTA and CDR2 FQGTGA. The CDR3 loop spans 15 amino acids. V lost 0 bases, J lost 0 bases, and 7 bases lay in between. The CDR3 sequence is CASSLTDRSTDTQYF. CDR3 bases read: TGTGCCAGCAGCTTAACGGACAGAAGCACAGATACG.

The CDR3 here is CASSWEGVSNEKLFF. The sequenced part of the CDR3 DNA is TGCGCCAGCAGCTGGGAAGGGGTATCTAATGAAAAA. V usage is TRBV5-1 and J usage is TRBJ1-4; perhaps TRBD1 as D (5 bases). The CDR3 end is not reached by the read, which stops 3 residues before it; the germline J gene fills it in. Germline CDR1 reads SGHRS; CDR2 reads YFSETQ. CDR3 length equals 15 residues. V gave up 3 bases and J gave up 3 bases, with 12 bases separating them.

In the case of this clone: With the read ending 3 residues before the CDR3 end, the germline J gene is used to fill in that end. J is TRBJ2-1 and V is TRBV5-5; 8 bases map to TRBD2. V trimming: 0 bases; J trimming: 5 bases; junction bases outside the gene matches: 4. Germline V CDR1 and CDR2: SGHKS, YYEKEE (reference sequence). The CDR3 has 15 amino acids. The part of the CDR3 DNA that was read is TGTGCCAGCAGCTTGGGGGGGACTAGGGACAATGAG. Translating it yields CASSLGGTRDNE. The complete CDR3 sequence is CASSLGGTRDNEQFF.

Worth noting for this clone: Read sequence stops 3 residues before the CDR3 end, and the germline J gene provides the missing end. The V gene is TRBV29-1, the J gene TRBJ2-1; tentatively, D is TRBD1 (6 bases). This CDR3 has 13 residues. The V end was cut by 1 base, the J end by 6 bases, with 10 bases between. The germline V gene encodes CDR1 SQVTM and CDR2 ANQGSEA. The DNA read from the CDR3 is TGCAGCGTTGAAGCGCTACAGGGCAATGAG. Translated: CSVEALQGNE. The whole CDR3 sequence is CSVEALQGNEQFF.